The 31 T cell receptor beta chains listed next were all sequenced from one sample in a study of blood T cells in healthy people across ages. PCR was performed a second time for roughly 6 to 12 cycles using a sample-barcoded 5' primer and a J-beta primer mix. TCRdb called the 5' RACE reads again in MiXCR, with one record for every CDR3 protein. The profile shows 850,000 or so distinct CDR3 sequences, about 28% of them singletons. Sequencing was done on a sample of blood. The receptor set was obtained from a woman of 80 years or more in good health.

This clonotype was detected only a few times. This chain links TRBV6-5 with TRBJ2-6, with TRBD1 matching over 10 bases. J lost 0 bases, V lost 10 bases, and 6 bases had no gene match. The CDR3 is 16 amino acids. The V gene's germline CDR1 is MNHEY and CDR2 SVGAGI. The chain's CDR3 is CANPGTGDSGANVLTF. In DNA form, the CDR3 reads TGTGCCAACCCCGGGACAGGGGACTCTGGGGCCAACGTCCTGACTTTC.

This clonotype has ten or more counts. The V and J genes are TRBV10-3 and TRBJ2-1; D possibly uses TRBD1 or TRBD2 (5 bases each). V lost 7 bases to trimming and J lost 4 bases, with 20 bases between them. The CDR3 extends over 16 amino acids. CDR1 ENHRY and CDR2 SYGVKD come from the germline V gene. CDR3 in DNA: TGTGCCATCACTGAAACGGGACGCCACGATTACAATGAGCAGTTCTTC. It codes for CAITETGRHDYNEQFF.

The V and J genes are TRBV18 and TRBJ1-2, with 7 bases aligning to TRBD1. V dropped 3 bases and J dropped 5; count of bases not matched to a gene: 9. CDR3 length: 15 amino acids. Germline V lookup: CDR1 KGHSH, CDR2 LQKENI. The CDR3 region has the DNA TGTGCCAGCTCACCGCCCGGGACAGAGGTATATGGCTACACCTTC. Protein: CASSPPGTEVYGYTF.

Regarding this clonotype: With a much larger clone just one base away, this may be a read error. The CDR3 sequence is CASSSGAIYEQYF. The DNA for the CDR3 is TGTGCCAGCTCATCTGGGGCAATCTACGAGCAGTACTTC. V usage is TRBV18 and J usage is TRBJ2-4; possibly TRBD1 for D (5 bases). The J call may not be correct, given that the DNA end is closer to TRBJ2-7. The CDR3 extends over 13 amino acids. Looked up from germline, CDR1 is KGHSH and CDR2 is LQKENI.

This clonotype was detected ten times or more. The gene calls are TRBV5-1 and TRBJ1-1; D perhaps matches TRBD1 (5 bases). Germline V gene data show CDR1 as SGHRS and CDR2 as YFSETQ. CDR3 length: 14 residues. The germline V and J ends were trimmed by 0 bases and 11 bases, with 17 bases remaining between them. The CDR3 is CASSLEWKSEGAFF. The CDR3 DNA is TGCGCCAGCAGCTTGGAATGGAAATCTGAGGGGGCTTTCTTT. The whole variable domain, filled in from reference TRBV5-1 and TRBJ1-1, reads KAGVTQTPRYLIKTRGQQVTLSCSPISGHRSVSWYQQTPGQGLQFLFEYFSETQRNKGNFPGRFSGRQFSNSRSEMNVSTLELGDSALYLCASSLEWKSEGAFFGQGTRLTVV.

At least ten counts were recorded for this clonotype. A read error may be the cause here, since a much bigger clone is one base away. The genes are TRBV6-1 and TRBJ2-5; D is possibly TRBD2 (5 bases). CDR3 length: 14 residues. Trimming pared 6 bases from V and 4 bases from J, leaving 15 bases between. CDR1 MNHNS and CDR2 SASEGT come from the germline V gene. CDR3 sequence (DNA): TGTGCCAGCAGGGTTTCGAGGGTAGGAGAGACCCAGTACTTC. It yields the protein CASRVSRVGETQYF.

The chain joins TRBV29-1 to TRBJ2-1; 10 positions match TRBD2. The CDR3 consists of 15 residues. Germline lookup yields CDR1 SQVTM and CDR2 ANQGSEA. With 6 bases clipped from V and 7 bases from J, the junction kept 12 bases outside the gene matches. The CDR3 sequence: CSVAFSGRAGNEQFF. The CDR3 region has the DNA TGCAGCGTAGCCTTCAGCGGGAGGGCCGGGAATGAGCAGTTCTTC.

This clonotype came up many times. The chain joins TRBV20-1 to TRBJ2-5, with D perhaps matching TRBD1 (7 bases). Looked up from germline, CDR1 is DFQATT and CDR2 is SNEGSKA (reference sequence). V was shortened by 6 bases and J by 5 bases, with 22 bases between the two germline ends. CDR3 length: 15 amino acids. The DNA of the CDR3 is TGCAGTGCCCGCAGGGGGGACGCCCGGAGGGAGACCCAGTACTTC. Translating it yields CSARRGDARRETQYF.

In regard to this clonotype: The junction differs from germline at one of its ends, possibly a read error. CDR3 nucleotides: TGTGCCAGCAGTTACGTAGAGGGAAGGATTAGCACAGGTACGCAGTATTTT. Translating it yields CASSYVEGRISTGTQYF. The chain is built from TRBV6-2 or TRBV6-3 and TRBJ2-3; the D call may be TRBD1 or TRBD2 (5 bases each). Germline V gives CDR1 MNHEY, CDR2 SVGEGT. The CDR3 spans 17 residues.

Only one count was recorded for this clonotype. With a much larger clone just one base away, this may be a read error. The rearrangement joins TRBV29-1 to TRBJ1-2, with D uncertain. The CDR3 is 12 amino acids. The V gene's germline CDR1 is SQVTM and CDR2 ANQGSEA. The DNA for the CDR3 is TGCAGCGTGTTCCAGGAGTCCTATGTCTACACCTTC. Encoded protein: CSVFQESYVYTF.

V is TRBV20-1 and J is TRBJ1-1, with TRBD1 as a possible D gene (5 bases). This CDR3 is 12 amino acids long. The V and J ends lost 7 bases and 3 bases respectively, with 12 bases between them. Germline values: CDR1 DFQATT, CDR2 SNEGSKA (reference sequence). CDR3 nucleotide sequence: TGCAGTGGTTTTAGGGGCGACACTGAAGCTTTCTTT. This sequence encodes CSGFRGDTEAFF.

This clonotype has a count of ten or more. V usage is TRBV27 and J usage is TRBJ2-7; 11 bases are a match to TRBD1. The CDR3 covers 15 residues. CDR1 MNHEY and CDR2 SMNVEV come from the germline V gene (reference sequence). V shed 5 bases, J shed 4 bases, and the junction held 7 bases outside the gene matches. DNA for the CDR3: TGTGCCAGCAGTGACTTCGGGACAGGGGGTTACGAGCAGTACTTC. This translates into CASSDFGTGGYEQYF.

In its sample, this clonotype was seen many times. This chain connects TRBV7-2 to TRBJ2-1, with 9 positions matching TRBD1. CDR1 and CDR2 from the germline V gene are SGHTA and FQGNSA. The V and J ends lost 1 base and 7 bases, in that order; junction bases with no gene match: 11. This CDR3 is built from 17 residues. CDR3: CASSLGSGQGYGNEQFF. CDR3 coding DNA: TGTGCCAGCAGCTTAGGGTCGGGACAGGGTTATGGGAATGAGCAGTTCTTC.

About this clonotype itself: This may come from a read error, since a much larger clone is one base off. V usage is TRBV30 and J usage is TRBJ2-5; 7 bases align to TRBD1. The V gene's germline CDR1 is GTSNPN and CDR2 SVGIG (reference sequence). There are 14 residues in the CDR3. The CDR3 DNA reads TGTGTCTGGAGTGTACAAGGGGGCGAAGAGACCCAGTACTTC. This encodes CVWSVQGGEETQYF. Full variable domain (outside the CDR3, taken from reference TRBV30 and TRBJ2-5): SQTIHQWPATLVQPVGSPLSLECTVEGTSNPNLYWYRQAAGRGLQLLFYSVGIGQISSEVPQNLSASRPQDRQFILSSKKLLLSDSGFYLCVWSVQGGEETQYFGPGTRLLVL.

A note on this clonotype: A much larger clone lies one base from this, so it may be a read error. The rearrangement uses TRBV6-2 or TRBV6-3 and TRBJ2-1; TRBD1 aligns across 7 bases. This CDR3 is 16 amino acids long. Germline loops: CDR1 MNHEY, CDR2 SVGEGT. The CDR3 sequence: CAGSYLGGAKKNEQFF. CDR3 sequence (DNA): TGTGCCGGCAGTTACCTAGGGGGCGCTAAGAAGAATGAGCAGTTCTTC.

This CDR3 reads CAWREVSSITDTQYF. CDR3 bases: TGTGCCTGGAGGGAAGTGAGTAGTATCACAGATACGCAGTATTTT. The chain links TRBV30 to TRBJ2-3; D unclear. The CDR3 sequence is 15 residues long. The V end lost 3 bases, the J end lost 2 bases, and 15 bases lay between the germline ends. Looked up from germline, CDR1 is GTSNPN and CDR2 is SVGIG (reference sequence).

CDR3 protein: CASSLASETTDTQYF. Written as DNA, the CDR3 is TGTGCCAGCAGCTTAGCAAGCGAGACCACAGATACGCAGTATTTT. The V gene is TRBV11-3, the J gene TRBJ2-3; D remains ambiguous. V lost 1 base to trimming and J lost 2 bases, with 10 bases between them. This CDR3 has 15 amino acids. From germline, CDR1 is SGHNT and CDR2 YENEEA.

The chain links TRBV19 to TRBJ2-4, with 7 bases matching TRBD1. The length of the CDR3 is 18 residues. After removal of 4 bases from V and 1 base from J, the junction contained 13 bases not matched to a gene. Germline CDR1 reads LNHDA; CDR2 reads SQIVND (reference sequence). CDR3 nucleotides: TGTGCCAGTAGTACCGGCGCGTGGGGACAGCCTGCCAAAAACATTCAGTACTTC. The encoded protein is CASSTGAWGQPAKNIQYF.

This sequence joins TRBV21-1 and TRBJ1-2; the table calls TRBD1, which could not be checked here. TRBV21-1 is listed as a pseudogene. The length of the CDR3 is 16 residues. In DNA, the CDR3 is TGTGCCAGCAGCCTGTCGGGCCCCCCACCACGGTATGGCTACACCTTC. This encodes CASSLSGPPPRYGYTF.

This clonotype was seen only a few times. In nucleotides, the CDR3 is TGTGCCACCAGACAGGGGAGCACAGATACGCAGTATTTT. Its protein is CATRQGSTDTQYF. The V gene is TRBV24-1, the J gene TRBJ2-3, with 7 positions matching TRBD1. Germline trimming cut 7 bases from V and 0 bases from J; bases unmatched to any gene: 0. Per the germline V gene, CDR1 is KGHDR and CDR2 is SFDVKD. This CDR3 is 13 amino acids long.

The V and J genes are TRBV7-8 and TRBJ2-1; the D gene is possibly TRBD1 (7 bases). The CDR3 is 14 residues long. Trimming pared 5 bases from V and 6 bases from J, leaving 14 bases between. Germline-derived CDR1 and CDR2 are SGHVS and FQNEAQ. CDR3 bases: TGTGCCAGCAGCGGCGGGACAGCGTTCAATGAGCAGTTCTTC. This sequence encodes CASSGGTAFNEQFF.

The chain is built from TRBV20-1 and TRBJ2-7, with TRBD2 matching over 7 bases. The CDR3 consists of 14 residues. V shed 3 bases and J 3 bases; nucleotides not matched to a gene: 8. The V gene's germline CDR1 is DFQATT and CDR2 SNEGSKA (reference sequence). The CDR3 coding sequence is TGCAGTGCTAGCTTCCGGGGGGTGGGCTACGAGCAGTACTTC. Encoded protein: CSASFRGVGYEQYF.

This clonotype was seen ten or more times. The chain has TRBV20-1 and TRBJ2-7, with 8 positions matching TRBD1. The CDR3 spans 14 residues. Looked up from germline, CDR1 is DFQATT and CDR2 is SNEGSKA (reference sequence). The J segment lost 3 bases and the V segment lost 6 bases, leaving 10 bases of the junction unmatched. The CDR3 loop reads CSACYGTGCYEQYF. In DNA form, the CDR3 reads TGCAGTGCCTGTTACGGGACAGGCTGCTACGAGCAGTACTTC.

With respect to this clonotype: A read error may be the cause here, since a much bigger clone is one base away. J is TRBJ2-5 and V is TRBV6-1; the D is unclear. The CDR3 has 13 residues. With 6 bases removed from V and 11 bases from J, the gap between germline ends came to 19 bases. The germline CDR1 and CDR2 sequences are MNHNS and SASEGT. The CDR3 sequence: CASSSPAVGEQYF. The CDR3 nucleotides read TGTGCCAGCAGCTCCCCGGCGGTGGGTGAGCAGTACTTC.

The V and J genes are TRBV20-1 and TRBJ1-6, with a tentative D call TRBD1 (5 bases). V lost 5 bases, J lost 5 bases, and 16 bases lay in between. Germline lookup yields CDR1 DFQATT and CDR2 SNEGSKA (reference sequence). CDR3 length: 15 amino acids. The CDR3 nucleotides are TGCAGTGCTTCTACAGGTCAAGTTGATAATTCACCCCTCCACTTT. It codes for CSASTGQVDNSPLHF.

This CDR3 is CASSLNPGGNQETQYF. The CDR3, as DNA: TGTGCCAGCAGCTTAAACCCGGGTGGAAACCAAGAGACCCAGTACTTC. The chain joins TRBV7-2 to TRBJ2-5, with D uncertain. V was cut by 2 bases and J by 0 bases, with 13 bases left in between. This CDR3 is 16 amino acids long. Germline CDR1 is SGHTA and CDR2 is FQGNSA.

The chain is built from TRBV13 and TRBJ2-2, with D uncertain. Germline V CDR1 and CDR2: PRHDT, FYEKMQ (reference sequence). Deletions cut 8 bases from V and 4 bases from J, with 11 bases between. This CDR3 is 13 amino acids long. The CDR3 loop reads CASGRRGTGELFF. CDR3 nucleotides: TGTGCCAGCGGACGACGAGGCACCGGGGAGCTGTTTTTT.

This clonotype was found a few times. With a much larger clone just one base away, this may be a read error. The genes are TRBV25-1 and TRBJ2-3; 9 bases are shared with TRBD1. CDR1 and CDR2 (germline): MGHDK, SYGVNS. The CDR3 is made up of 16 amino acids. The CDR3 protein is CASSESQGAFTDAQYF. CDR3 DNA: TGTGCCAGCAGTGAATCACAGGGGGCGTTCACAGATGCGCAGTATTTT.

There are a few counts of this clonotype. The V and J genes are TRBV7-9 and TRBJ1-1; D is possibly TRBD1 (5 bases). This CDR3 has 14 residues. Trimming pared 5 bases from V and 1 base from J, leaving 11 bases between. CDR1 is SEHNR and CDR2 is FQNEAQ in the germline V gene (reference sequence). The CDR3 is CASSRGDGNTEAFF. CDR3 nucleotide sequence: TGTGCCAGCAGCCGGGGCGACGGGAACACTGAAGCTTTCTTT.

This clonotype was observed at least ten times. The chain joins TRBV7-9 to TRBJ2-3, with TRBD2 identical over 11 bases. CDR1 and CDR2 (germline): SEHNR, FQNEAQ (reference sequence). The CDR3 is 16 amino acids. Trimming cost V 3 bases and J 1 base; bases outside gene matches: 3. CDR3 DNA sequence: TGTGCCAGCAGCTTTTCACTAGCGGGGGGCACAGATACGCAGTATTTT. Translated: CASSFSLAGGTDTQYF.

The chain carries TRBV7-8 and TRBJ2-2; 11 bases are a match to TRBD1. CDR3 size: 15 residues. V gave up 5 bases and J gave up 5 bases; unmatched junction bases: 4. CDR1 and CDR2 (germline): SGHVS, FQNEAQ. CDR3 bases: TGTGCCAGCAGCGGACAGGGGGCGCAGACCGGGGAGCTGTTTTTT. Its protein is CASSGQGAQTGELFF. Based on the CDR3 plus reference TRBV7-8 and TRBJ2-2, the full variable domain is GAGVSQSPRYKVAKRGQDVALRCDPISGHVSLFWYQQALGQGPEFLTYFQNEAQLDKSGLPSDRFFAERPEGSVSTLKIQRTQQEDSAVYLCASSGQGAQTGELFFGEGSRLTVL.